This T cell receptor (beta chain) was found in a study of CD8 T cells in Susac syndrome. The authors sequenced TCR beta from blood CD8+ and CD4+ T cells. While CD8+ and CD4+ T cells were isolated negatively, TEMRA cells were enriched by FACS. To note about this clonotype: A read error may produce the germline difference seen at one junction end.

CDR1 is MNHNY, CDR2 SVGAGI, per germline (reference sequence). The CDR3 is 12 amino acids. RNA in amounts of roughly 0.45 to 1 ug was reverse transcribed with random hexamers. The method of amplification for TCR beta CDR3 was immunoSEQ multiplex PCR, covering 54 Vbeta and 13 Jbeta. Via MiXCR, TCRdb re-called the immunoSEQ multiplex PCR reads, giving one row per CDR3 protein. Of about 200,000 distinct CDR3 sequences in the sample, 90% to 95% were seen once. Input material: CD4+ T cells from PBMCs. The gene calls are TRBV6-6 and TRBJ2-4; the match to TRBD2 covers 7 bases. This clonotype was obtained from a human donor with multiple sclerosis. The CDR3 coding sequence is TGCGCTGCGGGGGAAGCTCTAAACATTCAGTACTTC. Protein product: CAAGEALNIQYF.